This T cell receptor (beta chain) was found in a study of shared clonotypes between healthy human individuals. The wider study: Each donor contributed plates that comprised three CD4 naive, three CD4 memory, two CD8 naive and one CD8 memory.

In the source study's methods: For the immunoSEQ data, sequences were junction-only without quality scores, so filtering differed. The protocol was immunoSEQ multiplex PCR, while the TCRdb copy is restricted to in-frame clones and leaves out a portion. Clone size and the V and J calls come from that table; the DNA yielded D and trimming. The table has approximately 2.5 million clones, 93% seen once; the top ten hold around 0.4%. Germline loops: CDR1 LGHNA, CDR2 YNFKEQ. The CDR3 is 15 residues long. V was pared by 2 bases and J by 1 base, with 11 bases between. The sequenced sample was naive CD4+ T cells from PBMCs. Noted subset: CD45RA+ positively selected. The V and J genes are TRBV4-2 and TRBJ2-5; no reliable D call. The TCR was taken from a man younger than 35 in good health. Some clones in this sample may be carry-over from other donors' samples. The CDR3 loop reads CASSQIRRSQETQYF. CDR3 in DNA: TGTGCCAGCAGCCAAATTCGCAGGAGCCAAGAGACCCAGTACTTC.